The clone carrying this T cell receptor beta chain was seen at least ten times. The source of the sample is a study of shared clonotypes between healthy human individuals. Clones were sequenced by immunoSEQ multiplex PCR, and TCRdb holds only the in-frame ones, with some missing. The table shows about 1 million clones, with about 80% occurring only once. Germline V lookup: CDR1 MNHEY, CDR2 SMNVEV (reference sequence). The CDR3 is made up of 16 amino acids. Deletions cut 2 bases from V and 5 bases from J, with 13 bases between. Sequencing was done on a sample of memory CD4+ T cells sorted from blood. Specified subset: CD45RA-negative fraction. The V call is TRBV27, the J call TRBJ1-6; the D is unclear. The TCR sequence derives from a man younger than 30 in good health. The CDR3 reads CASSLSPGADNSPLHF. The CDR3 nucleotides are TGTGCCAGCAGTTTAAGCCCCGGTGCGGATAATTCACCCCTCCACTTT.